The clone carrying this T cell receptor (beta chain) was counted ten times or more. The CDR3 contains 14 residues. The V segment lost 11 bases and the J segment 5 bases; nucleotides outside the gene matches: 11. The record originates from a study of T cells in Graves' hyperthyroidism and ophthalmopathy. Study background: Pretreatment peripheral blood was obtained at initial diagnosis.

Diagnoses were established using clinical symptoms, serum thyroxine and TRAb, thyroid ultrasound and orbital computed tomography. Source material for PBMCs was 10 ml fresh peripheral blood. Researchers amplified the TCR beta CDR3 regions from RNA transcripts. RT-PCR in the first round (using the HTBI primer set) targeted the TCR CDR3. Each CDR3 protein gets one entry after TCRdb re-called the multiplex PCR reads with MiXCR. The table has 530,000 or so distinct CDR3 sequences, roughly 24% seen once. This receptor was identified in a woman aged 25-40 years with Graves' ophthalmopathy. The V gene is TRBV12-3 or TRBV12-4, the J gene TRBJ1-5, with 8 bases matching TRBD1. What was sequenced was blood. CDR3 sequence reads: CAPHYSRGHQPQHF. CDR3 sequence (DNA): TGTGCCCCCCATTACTCCAGGGGGCATCAGCCCCAGCATTTT.